The 26 T cell receptor beta chains reported below all come from one sample, sequenced in a study of T cell clonality in common variable immunodeficiency. Profiled with immunoSEQ multiplex PCR; TCRdb holds only in-frame clones, not every one. The sample lists tens of thousands of clones, none appearing once, the ten largest making up 0.8% to 1%. Material: peripheral blood mononuclear cells. The receptors stem from a person between 18 and 69 years old in good health.

The table lists this clone with many counts. Read sequence stops 3 residues before the CDR3 end, and the germline J gene provides the missing end. The chain is built from TRBV12-3 or TRBV12-4 and TRBJ2-2, with D perhaps assigned TRBD1 or TRBD2 (5 bases each). There are 13 residues in the CDR3. Deletions cut 2 bases from V and 6 bases from J, with 7 bases between. The DNA read from the CDR3 is TGTGCCAGCAGTTTACAGGGAGCCGGGGAG. This codes for CASSLQGAGE. The whole CDR3 sequence is CASSLQGAGELFF.

This clone occurred many times. The sequenced CDR3 bases are TGTGCCAGCAGCTGGGGAACGGGGGTTACAGAGACC. This gives the protein CASSWGTGVTET. The whole CDR3 protein is CASSWGTGVTETQYF. The chain has TRBV5-4 and TRBJ2-5, with a weak D call TRBD2 (6 bases). The read ends 3 residues early relative to the CDR3; the germline J gene fills the gap. Germline V gene lookup returns CDR1 SGHNT and CDR2 YYREEE (reference sequence). V was cut by 3 bases and J by 4 bases, with 16 bases left in between. The length of the CDR3 is 15 residues. The variable domain in full, with the rest retrieved from reference TRBV5-4 and TRBJ2-5, is ETGVTQSPTHLIKTRGQQVTLRCSSQSGHNTVSWYQQALGQGPQFIFQYYREEENGRGNFPPRFSGLQFPNYSSELNVNALELDDSALYLCASSWGTGVTETQYFGPGTRLLVL.

This clone was detected ten times or more. The sequenced fragment ends 3 residues before the CDR3 boundary, so the rest is inferred from the germline J gene. This chain connects TRBV12-5 to TRBJ1-6, with D hard to call. CDR3 length equals 17 residues. Germline values: CDR1 LGHNT, CDR2 FRNRAP. The ends were cut back, 0 bases at V and 6 bases at J, with 15 bases in the middle. CDR3: CASGLVRGFSSNSPLHF. The sequenced CDR3 bases are TGTGCTAGTGGTTTGGTACGAGGGTTTTCGTCTAATTCACCC.

Ten or more counts support this clone. The CDR3 end falls 3 residues outside the read, so it is completed with the germline J gene. The chain combines TRBV25-1 with TRBJ1-1; 7 bases match TRBD1. The CDR3 extends over 15 amino acids. Germline values: CDR1 MGHDK, CDR2 SYGVNS. The V and J ends lost 1 base and 5 bases, in that order; junction bases with no gene match: 7. The CDR3 DNA, read in part, is TGTGCCAGCAGTGAATTTGACAGGGAGTCTACTGAA. It is translated as CASSEFDRESTE. The whole CDR3 protein reads CASSEFDRESTEAFF.

This clone showed up many times. The sequenced fragment ends 3 residues before the CDR3 boundary, so the rest is inferred from the germline J gene. The chain links TRBV2 to TRBJ2-7; 7 bases agree with TRBD2. This CDR3 comprises 12 residues. J gave up 5 bases and V 7 bases, and 5 bases lay outside the gene matches. Per germline, CDR1 SNHLY and CDR2 FYNNEI. The covered CDR3 bases are TGTGCCAGCAAGGGCGGGAGCAACGAG. Translating gives CASKGGSNE. The entire CDR3 protein reads CASKGGSNEQYF.

In this sample, this clone turned up many times. From the germline J gene comes the end of the CDR3, since the read stops 3 residues before it. The J gene is TRBJ2-1, the V gene TRBV5-1, with 7 bases lining up with TRBD2. The CDR3 covers 16 residues. Trimming removed 3 bases from V and 3 bases from J; junction bases left unmatched: 9. The germline CDR1 and CDR2 sequences are SGHRS and YFSETQ. CDR3 DNA, as far as it was read: TGCGCCAGCAGCTACATTGGCGGGGGTGTCTACAATGAG. It yields the protein CASSYIGGGVYNE. The complete CDR3 sequence is CASSYIGGGVYNEQFF.

This clone was counted at least ten times. Read coverage stops 3 residues before the CDR3 terminus; the germline J gene supplies the remainder. The genes are TRBV7-2 and TRBJ2-5; TRBD2 agrees at 9 bases. Germline V lookup: CDR1 SGHTA, CDR2 FQGNSA. V lost 0 bases to trimming and J lost 5 bases; unmatched junction nucleotides: 4. This CDR3 contains 15 residues. CDR3 residues: CASSLASGRGETQYF. The covered CDR3 bases are TGTGCCAGCAGCTTAGCTAGCGGGAGAGGCGAGACC.

At least ten counts were recorded for this clone. The CDR3 spells CASSWTSGEDTQYF. The sequenced part of the CDR3 DNA is TGTGCCAGCAGTTGGACTAGCGGCGAAGATACG. The chain combines TRBV7-9 with TRBJ2-3, with 10 bases that match TRBD2. The sequence runs out 3 residues before the end of the CDR3; the remainder is reconstructed from the germline J gene. The V gene end was trimmed by 6 bases and the J gene end by 5 bases; junction bases not matched to a gene: 5. The germline gives CDR1 SEHNR, CDR2 FQNEAQ (reference sequence). CDR3 length: 14 residues.

This clone showed up many times. One end of the junction fails to match germline, which may point to a read error. The read ends 3 residues early relative to the CDR3; the germline J gene fills the gap. V is TRBV4-2 and J is TRBJ1-1, with no clear D. The CDR3 length is 13 residues. CDR1 is LGHNA, CDR2 YNFKEQ, per germline. The CDR3: CASSQASGTEAFF. Partial CDR3 DNA: TGCGCCAGCAGCCAAGCGTCGGGGACTGAA.

This clone was recorded at least ten times. Its ends do not fully match the called genes, so a read error is possible. The observed sequence ends 3 residues before the CDR3 terminus, with the missing tail filled in from the germline J gene. The chain is built from TRBV19 and TRBJ1-6; D is uncertain. Per germline, CDR1 LNHDA and CDR2 SQIVND (reference sequence). The CDR3 spans 13 residues. CDR3 DNA (partial): TGTGCCAGCAGTATTGCGCGGAATTCACCC. Amino acid sequence: CASSIARNSP. The CDR3 reads in full as CASSIARNSPLHF.

This clone appeared many times. The CDR3 end is not reached by the read, which stops 3 residues before it; the germline J gene fills it in. This chain uses TRBV6-2 or TRBV6-3 with TRBJ2-1; the match to TRBD2 covers 12 bases. Germline lookup yields CDR1 MNHEY and CDR2 SVGEGT. V gave up 2 bases and J gave up 7 bases; unmatched junction bases: 6. The CDR3 totals 16 residues. CDR3: CASSYPGTSGFNEQFF. The DNA read from the CDR3 is TGTGCCAGCAGTTACCCCGGGACTAGCGGGTTTAATGAG.

The table lists this clone with many counts. A junction boundary mismatches the germline segment, possibly from a read error. The read stops 3 residues short of the end of the CDR3; the missing end is completed from the germline J gene. The rearrangement joins TRBV4-2 to TRBJ1-4, with 9 bases aligning to TRBD1. Germline loops: CDR1 LGHNA, CDR2 YNFKEQ. This CDR3 region has 16 residues. The CDR3 region is CASSQANRGLGEELFF. The covered CDR3 bases are TGCGCCAGCAGCCAAGCCAACAGGGGGCTGGGTGAGGAA.

Many counts were recorded for this clone. CDR3 bases read: TGCGCCAGCAGCCCGGGACTAGCTTACGAG. This translates into CASSPGLAYE. The whole CDR3 region reads CASSPGLAYEQYF. V gene TRBV4-1 combines with J gene TRBJ2-7, with TRBD2 matching 9 bases. The read halts 3 residues ahead of the CDR3 end, with the missing end drawn from the germline J gene. Germline values: CDR1 MGHRA, CDR2 YSYEKL. The junction had 2 bases not matched to a gene; V was cut back by 4 bases and J by 4 bases. The CDR3 contains 13 residues.

The table lists this clone with many counts. The observed sequence ends 3 residues before the CDR3 terminus, with the missing tail filled in from the germline J gene. The rearrangement links TRBV3-1 (or the pseudogene TRBV3-2) to TRBJ1-1, with 8 bases fitting TRBD1. The CDR3 has 14 residues. Germline V gives CDR1 LGHDT, CDR2 YNNKEL (reference sequence). Trimming cost V 6 bases and J 0 bases; bases outside gene matches: 3. Partial CDR3 DNA: TGTGCCAGCAGTAGACAGGGGTTGAACACTGAA. Amino acids: CASSRQGLNTE. The entire CDR3 sequence reads CASSRQGLNTEAFF.

This clone was seen many times. The CDR3 end is not reached by the read, which stops 3 residues before it; the germline J gene fills it in. V gene TRBV11-2 combines with J gene TRBJ1-6, with 7 bases lining up with TRBD1. After removal of 5 bases from V and 8 bases from J, the junction contained 9 bases not matched to a gene. The length of the CDR3 is 15 residues. Germline V gene lookup returns CDR1 SGHAT and CDR2 FQNNGV. The covered CDR3 bases are TGTGCCAGCAGCGAAGCCCTGGGGACAGATTCACCC. Translated: CASSEALGTDSP. The CDR3 reads in full as CASSEALGTDSPLHF.

At least ten counts were recorded for this clone. The read is 3 residues too short to cover the CDR3 end, so that end is filled in from the germline J gene. The gene calls are TRBV2 and TRBJ2-3; 7 bases are a match to TRBD2. The CDR3 length is 14 residues. Looked up from germline, CDR1 is SNHLY and CDR2 is FYNNEI. Trimming at V came to 8 bases and at J to 0 bases, leaving 5 bases not matched to a gene. Partial CDR3 DNA: TGTGCCAGCTCACTAGCGATTAGCACAGATACG. Translated, it gives CASSLAISTDT. The whole CDR3 protein is CASSLAISTDTQYF.

This clone was picked up many times. The DNA ends 3 residues before the CDR3 does, and the rest of the CDR3 is filled in from the germline J gene. The V and J genes are TRBV20-1 and TRBJ1-1; unclear D gene. The CDR3 totals 13 residues. V was clipped by 4 bases and J by 0 bases, with 9 bases between them. Germline lookup yields CDR1 DFQATT and CDR2 SNEGSKA (reference sequence). The CDR3 sequence is CSAISGLNTEAFF. The CDR3 bases that were read are TGCAGTGCTATTTCGGGGTTGAACACTGAA.

This clone has at least ten counts. The read comes to an end 3 residues before the CDR3 does, leaving the germline J gene to fill in the end. This chain uses TRBV20-1 with TRBJ2-5; the match to TRBD2 covers 7 bases. This CDR3 spans 12 amino acids. Germline values: CDR1 DFQATT, CDR2 SNEGSKA (reference sequence). The junction had 1 base not matched to a gene; V was cut back by 3 bases and J by 3 bases. CDR3 in amino acids: CSASAGEETQYF. The covered CDR3 bases are TGCAGTGCTAGTGCGGGAGAAGAGACC.

This clone came up many times. The read terminates 3 residues ahead of where the CDR3 ends, so the germline J gene completes it. J is TRBJ1-3 and V is TRBV5-4; possible D gene TRBD1, 6 bases. CDR3 size: 14 residues. The V gene's germline CDR1 is SGHNT and CDR2 YYREEE (reference sequence). V was pared by 2 bases and J by 8 bases, with 14 bases between. The CDR3 reads CASSFRGGEDTIYF. CDR3 DNA (partial): TGTGCCAGCAGCTTCAGGGGAGGGGAAGACACC.

The table lists this clone with many counts. The CDR3 goes on 3 residues after the read ends, and that part is filled in from the germline J gene. The chain is built from TRBV7-2 and TRBJ1-1; the match to TRBD1 covers 10 bases. V gave up 8 bases and J gave up 1 base; unmatched junction bases: 7. Germline assignment: CDR1 SGHTA and CDR2 FQGNSA. The CDR3 sequence is 15 residues long. The sequenced part of the CDR3 DNA is TGTGCCAGCCAGTGGGACAGGGGATCGAACACTGAA. Encoded protein: CASQWDRGSNTE. The entire CDR3 sequence reads CASQWDRGSNTEAFF.

In this sample, this clone turned up many times. The read terminates 3 residues ahead of where the CDR3 ends, so the germline J gene completes it. V is TRBV4-2 and J is TRBJ2-5; the D gene is possibly TRBD1 (6 bases). The CDR3 consists of 15 residues. Germline V CDR1 and CDR2: LGHNA, YNFKEQ. V was clipped by 1 base and J by 5 bases, with 14 bases between them. CDR3 residues: CASSQGTDLLETQYF. CDR3 DNA (partial): TGTGCCAGCAGCCAAGGGACAGACCTCTTGGAGACC.

Many counts were recorded for this clone. The read ends 3 residues early relative to the CDR3; the germline J gene fills the gap. V usage is TRBV7-9 and J usage is TRBJ1-2, with D perhaps TRBD1 (6 bases). V lost 1 base to trimming and J lost 4 bases, with 10 bases between them. The CDR3 spans 14 residues. Looked up from germline, CDR1 is SEHNR and CDR2 is FQNEAQ (reference sequence). The part of the CDR3 DNA that was read is TGTGCCAGCAGCTTAGACAGGGTTTTCTATGGC. Protein product: CASSLDRVFYG. The CDR3 as a whole reads CASSLDRVFYGYTF.

This clone was detected many times. CDR3 sequence: CASSPDTDRTQYF. Partial CDR3 DNA: TGTGCCAGCTCACCAGATACGGACAGGACC. This chain links TRBV18 with TRBJ2-5, with D maybe TRBD1 (6 bases). The read is 3 residues too short to cover the CDR3 end, so that end is filled in from the germline J gene. The germline gives CDR1 KGHSH, CDR2 LQKENI. The CDR3 length is 13 residues. The ends were cut back, 2 bases at V and 7 bases at J, with 11 bases in the middle.

This clone was recorded many times. The CDR3 DNA, read in part, is TGTGCCAGCAGCTTGGGGGACAGACAAGAGACC. Translating it yields CASSLGDRQET. The entire CDR3 is CASSLGDRQETQYF. The V call is TRBV5-6, the J call TRBJ2-5; 7 bases agree with TRBD1. The CDR3 extends 3 residues past the end of the read, so its final part is completed from the germline J gene. CDR1 and CDR2 from the germline V gene are SGHDT and YYEEEE. V lost 0 bases, J lost 2 bases, and 1 base stayed unmatched. The CDR3 is made up of 14 amino acids.

Ten or more counts support this clone. The CDR3: CASSWAGTENEKLFF. The CDR3 DNA, read in part, is TGCGCCAGCAGCTGGGCCGGGACAGAGAATGAAAAA. J is TRBJ1-4 and V is TRBV5-1, with 7 bases lining up with TRBD1. The CDR3 end is not reached by the read, which stops 3 residues before it; the germline J gene fills it in. The V gene end was trimmed by 3 bases and the J gene end by 5 bases; junction bases not matched to a gene: 7. Per germline, CDR1 SGHRS and CDR2 YFSETQ. There are 15 residues in the CDR3.

This clone was counted ten times or more. The read ends 3 residues before the CDR3 terminus; that terminus is restored from the germline J gene. J is TRBJ2-1 and V is TRBV6-4, with a possible D match to TRBD1 (6 bases). The CDR3 sequence is 13 residues long. CDR1 and CDR2 from the germline V gene are MRHNA and SNTAGT. Deletions cut 6 bases from V and 5 bases from J, with 11 bases between. The CDR3 bases that were read are TGTGCCAGCAGAGGGACATTAGACAATGAG. Translating gives CASRGTLDNE. The whole CDR3 is CASRGTLDNEQFF.